These 8 T cell receptor beta chains were all obtained from the same sample, sequenced in a study of T cell responses to AZD1222 COVID-19 vaccine. Repertoires were generated with immunoSEQ multiplex PCR, while TCRdb's copy carries only in-frame clones and drops some. The sample contains some 120,000 clones, 88% of which appear only once. The material was peripheral blood, obtained on day 0 of AZD1222 vaccination. The origin of the receptors is an adult in good health.

V is TRBV5-8 and J is TRBJ2-1, with 8 bases fitting TRBD1. This CDR3 region has 13 residues. The germline V gene has CDR1 SGHTS and CDR2 YDEGEE. V was pared by 9 bases and J by 3 bases, with 5 bases of the junction left unmatched. CDR3 residues: CATLGTGYNEQFF. CDR3 in DNA: TGTGCCACCCTGGGGACAGGCTACAATGAGCAGTTCTTC. Together with reference TRBV5-8 and TRBJ2-1, the CDR3 gives the full variable domain: EAGVTQSPTHLIKTRGQQATLRCSPISGHTSVYWYQQALGLGLQFLLWYDEGEERNRGNFPPRFSGRQFPNYSSELNVNALELEDSALYLCATLGTGYNEQFFGPGTRLTVL.

The V gene is TRBV9, the J gene TRBJ1-2; 7 bases align to TRBD1. V was pared by 3 bases and J by 13 bases, with 9 bases of the junction left unmatched. The CDR3 consists of 12 residues. Germline V CDR1 and CDR2: SGDLS, YYNGEE. The CDR3 spells CASSAPRDRPTF. CDR3 DNA: TGTGCCAGCAGCGCCCCCCGGGACAGACCCACCTTC.

The gene calls are TRBV7-9 and TRBJ1-1, with D hard to call. The CDR3 runs 14 residues. Deletions cut 1 base from V and 0 bases from J, with 6 bases between. The V gene's germline CDR1 is SEHNR and CDR2 FQNEAQ (reference sequence). In nucleotides, the CDR3 is TGTGCCAGCAGCTTAGGGTTCCTGAACACTGAAGCTTTCTTT. As protein: CASSLGFLNTEAFF. Using reference TRBV7-9 and TRBJ1-1 for the parts outside the CDR3, the full variable domain is DTGVSQNPRHKITKRGQNVTFRCDPISEHNRLYWYRQTLGQGPEFLTYFQNEAQLEKSRLLSDRFSAERPKGSFSTLEIQRTEQGDSAMYLCASSLGFLNTEAFFGQGTRLTVV.

This clone has just one count. This chain connects TRBV29-1 to TRBJ2-7; D gene uncertain. The CDR3 contains 13 residues. V gave up 6 bases and J gave up 0 bases, with 12 bases separating them. CDR1 and CDR2 from the germline V gene are SQVTM and ANQGSEA. In DNA, the CDR3 is TGCAGCGTGTCGGACGGAGTCTCCTACGAGCAGTACTTC. This gives the protein CSVSDGVSYEQYF.

This clone was observed once. CDR3 nucleotides: TGCGCCAGCAGCTTGGCCGGTTTGCCTAATGAAAAACTGTTTTTT. Amino acid sequence: CASSLAGLPNEKLFF. The V and J genes are TRBV5-1 and TRBJ1-4; no firm D call. V lost 0 bases and J lost 3, with 9 bases in between. This CDR3 is built from 15 residues. CDR1 and CDR2 from the germline V gene are SGHRS and YFSETQ.

The chain employs TRBV30 and TRBJ2-7; unclear D gene. This CDR3 region has 11 residues. Looked up from germline, CDR1 is GTSNPN and CDR2 is SVGIG (reference sequence). Trimming took 0 bases from V and 4 from J, leaving 4 bases between them. CDR3 protein: CAWSVRYEQYF. For the CDR3, the DNA is TGTGCCTGGAGTGTAAGGTACGAGCAGTACTTC.

J is TRBJ1-2 and V is TRBV7-9; a possible D gene is TRBD1 (6 bases). Germline V CDR1 and CDR2: SEHNR, FQNEAQ (reference sequence). The germline V and J ends were trimmed by 3 bases and 1 base, with 12 bases remaining between them. This CDR3 is 15 amino acids long. CDR3 nucleotides: TGTGCCAGCAGCTTGTACAGGGCAGATAACTATGGCTACACCTTC. Translating it yields CASSLYRADNYGYTF.

V is TRBV12-3 or TRBV12-4 and J is TRBJ2-3; TRBD2 might be the D (5 bases). The CDR3 extends over 13 amino acids. The ends were cut back, 5 bases at V and 2 bases at J, with 8 bases in the middle. CDR3 sequence: CASSVRDTDTQYF. Written as DNA, the CDR3 is TGTGCCAGCAGTGTCCGGGACACAGATACGCAGTATTTT.